This T cell receptor beta chain derives from a study of siplizumab effects on memory and regulatory T cells. Study-wide results and limits: Siplizumab significantly brought down the alloreactive sequences that trace back to unstimulated CD4+ memory cells. In unstimulated cells, naive T cells appeared more diverse than memory T cells and seemed major alloresponse contributors.

About this clone: Its antigen is undetermined.

Profiling relied on immunoSEQ multiplex PCR, and the TCRdb table lists in-frame clones only, not all of them. The sample contains around 110,000 clones, about 94% of which appear only once. The sequenced material came from non-Treg CD4+ T cells sorted from blood. The clonotype comes from a human donor in good health.

The CDR3 nucleotides read TGTGCCAGCAGGCCCTCGGGACGGGGCTACAATGAGCAGTTCTTC. Translating it yields CASRPSGRGYNEQFF. The rearrangement uses TRBV6-5 and TRBJ2-1; D is possibly TRBD1 or TRBD2 (5 bases each). Germline V CDR1 and CDR2: MNHEY, SVGAGI. Trimming pared 6 bases from V and 3 bases from J, leaving 15 bases between. The CDR3 spans 15 residues.